This section outlines one T cell receptor (beta chain) sequence together with its context. The count of this clone is one. Its antigen remains unidentified. It has no much larger one-base neighbor in the sample; base qualities were not kept. V loses 8 bases, J loses 4 bases, and the germline ends lie 19 bases apart. In the germline V gene (reference sequence), CDR1 corresponds to PRHDT and CDR2 to FYEKMQ. The cysteine opens and the phenylalanine closes a CDR3 of 15 amino acids. The DNA shown is the 45-base CDR3, in frame from base 1. The record originates from a study of shared clonotypes between healthy human individuals (dated by TCRdb to 2020 to 2021). General notes on the study: The cohort included a few men and two women between 18 and 49 years of age. Per donor, three plates each were used for CD4 naive and CD4 memory, two for CD8 naive, and one for CD8 memory. Blood TCR repertoires of four to six healthy adults were deeply sequenced to estimate repertoire size and the extent of clonotype sharing between individuals. Libraries were prepared and TCR repertoires were sequenced by different laboratories using diverse techniques, in order to increase sequencing depth and limit assay-specific biases. Each donor's leukapheresis produced roughly between roughly 0.85 and 9.5 billion PBMCs. Beyond this particular receptor, the publication reports: Sampling was limited to blood, and TCR repertoires in tissue likely differ from TCR repertoires in blood. The genetic and exposure-history diversity represented was limited by the small number of donors. When a handful of donors were compared, the shared fraction of clonotypes was roughly 5% for naive CD4, roughly 3.3% for naive CD8, 2% to 2.5% for memory CD4, and 0.35% to 0.4% for memory CD8. Even with the large sequencing depth, rarefaction of the sorted-subset datasets indicated that sequencing was incomplete. Based on pairwise subsampling, the degree of clonotype sharing among donors was expected to be affected by sequencing depth. Estimated clonotype richness was generally larger for naive than for memory subsets. Compared with non-shared clonotypes, clonotypes shared by all four sorted-subset donors had higher generation probabilities.

CD8 naive samples consisted of CD45RO-negative cells that were positively selected for CCR7, yielding a CD45RA+CCR7+ population without TemRA cells. Healthy HIV-negative adults with no recently reported acute infections or vaccinations were included as donors. Only Caucasian adults living in Nashville, Tennessee, USA were represented among the donors. Blood was obtained by leukapheresis, after which PBMCs were separated by Ficoll-Histopaque density gradient centrifugation and cryopreserved in liquid nitrogen vapor phase. Purity and quantity of every magnetically sorted T cell population were checked by analytical flow cytometry. Genomic DNA was isolated from each sorted fraction and quantified by UV absorbance on a Nanodrop 2000c. Using the deep immunoSEQ assay, TCR CDR3 regions were amplified from genomic DNA by multiplex PCR. Extracted genomic DNA from each cell subset was spread evenly across all wells of several immunoSEQ 96-well plates, with each plate serving as a replicate. Each replicate PCR for sorted subsets received about 180 ng genomic DNA, equal to 30,000 or so T cell genomes. The purified libraries were quantified using a Qubit 3.0 fluorometer, sized with a Bioanalyzer 2100, and then quantified again using the KAPA Library Quantification kit. Every immunoSEQ 96-well plate was sequenced on a dedicated single-read 150-cycle Illumina NextSeq 550 flow cell. Regarding the original processing steps: Because only junctional sequences without quality scores were contained in the immunoSEQ output, filtering matching that applied to full-length reads could not be performed. Sequences were annotated with PyIR, a Python wrapper for IgBLAST v1.9, using IMGT germline references to assign V/J genes and CDR3. Reads were filtered out if the reads had weak V/J assignments (E-value above 1e-6), no CDR3, stop codons, out-of-frame junctions, or ambiguous translated residues. V3J clonotypes were defined as sequences sharing an identical inferred V gene, J gene, and CDR3 amino acid sequence. To compute the percentage overlap between repertoires, the number of shared unique clonotypes was divided by the size of the smaller repertoire. Repertoire richness was assessed with RTK rarefaction, the Chao1 estimator, and Recon v2.1 estimates of unobserved clonotypes. OLGA was used to compute generation probabilities for all TCRbeta clonotypes that the gDNA method yielded from a handful of donors. Imported from immuneACCESS, the table was reduced by TCRdb to in-frame sequences with V and J called. These copies leave out some clones; in studies compared against another copy, an unresolved V gene accounts for under half, and the cause of the remainder is not known. V, J and clone size are those of that table, while D and trimming were read from the DNA. This sample gives approximately 2,200,000 clones in total; about 92% of them show up just once. In total, the top ten clones hold around 1.7% of the sample.

Source material: naive CD8+ T cells from PBMCs. Per the publication, the cell subset or site label means: CD45RA+CCR7+. The sequence links TRBV13 to TRBJ2-3; the D region possibly corresponds to TRBD2 (6 bases align). The clonotype comes from a man aged 18-30 years in good health. Some clones in this sample may be carry-over from other donors' samples. The CDR3 in this case is CASQTGGVSADTQYF. In nucleotides, the sequence is TGTGCCAGCCAAACCGGGGGTGTGAGTGCAGATACGCAGTATTTT. Here the CDR3 is joined to the reference TRBV13 and TRBJ2-3 genes, and the full variable domain is: AAGVIQSPRHLIKEKRETATLKCYPIPRHDTVYWYQQGPGQDPQFLISFYEKMQSDKGSIPDRFSAQQFSDYHSELNMSSLELGDSALYFCASQTGGVSADTQYFGPGTRLTVL.